Reported below is one TCR beta chain. The antigen remains unidentified. A modified ARM-PCR protocol with three rounds of nested PCR amplified TCRbeta. TCRdb reprocessed the multiplex PCR reads via MiXCR and lists one record per CDR3 protein. The sample has approximately 68,000 distinct CDR3 sequences; around 80% are singletons. This entry comes from a study of tumor and adjacent non-tumor tissue in lung cancer. The overall study: Patients were aged about 31 to 85, about ten men and 5 women, stage I to III. Study-wide results and limits: Significantly higher TCR diversity was found in tumor than normal lung. Tumor TCR diversity, when higher, was linked to shorter survival.

Germline-derived CDR1 and CDR2 are MNHNS and SASEGT. The V end lost 7 bases, the J end lost 9 bases, and 16 bases lay between the germline ends. CDR3 length equals 13 residues. RNA was extracted from bulk tissue without any cell sorting. More than 3 cm separated this lung sample from the edge of the tumor. The V gene is TRBV6-1, the J gene TRBJ2-1; weak D call: TRBD2 (5 bases). The sample comprised distant non-tumor lung tissue. This TCR derives from a man aged 55 to 70 with non-small cell lung cancer. The CDR3 loop is CASKLGLVGEQFF. The CDR3, as DNA: TGTGCCAGCAAACTCGGACTGGTCGGTGAGCAGTTCTTC.